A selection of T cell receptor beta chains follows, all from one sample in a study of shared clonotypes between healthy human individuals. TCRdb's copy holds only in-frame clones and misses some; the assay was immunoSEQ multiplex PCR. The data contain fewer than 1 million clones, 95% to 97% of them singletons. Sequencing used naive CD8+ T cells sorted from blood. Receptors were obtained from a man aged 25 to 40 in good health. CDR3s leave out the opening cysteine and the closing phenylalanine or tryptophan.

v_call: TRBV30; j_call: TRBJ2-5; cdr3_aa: AWSPVRLGETQY
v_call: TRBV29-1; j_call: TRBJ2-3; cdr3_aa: SVGGISGSADTQY
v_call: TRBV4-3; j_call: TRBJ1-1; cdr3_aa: ASSLGMNTEAF
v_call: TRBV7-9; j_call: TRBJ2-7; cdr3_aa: ASSGQGAYEQY
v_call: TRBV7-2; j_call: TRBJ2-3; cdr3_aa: ASSLVDRRDTDTQY
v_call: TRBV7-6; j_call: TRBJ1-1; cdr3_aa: ASSLGWNTEAF
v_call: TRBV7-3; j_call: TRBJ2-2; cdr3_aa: ASSLFAGELF
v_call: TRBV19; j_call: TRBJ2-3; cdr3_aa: ASSISGLAGEDTQY
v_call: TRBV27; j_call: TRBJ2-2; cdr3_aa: ASSLSDGLTGELF
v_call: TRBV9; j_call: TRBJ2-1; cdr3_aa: ASSDTPGLAGESSYNEQF